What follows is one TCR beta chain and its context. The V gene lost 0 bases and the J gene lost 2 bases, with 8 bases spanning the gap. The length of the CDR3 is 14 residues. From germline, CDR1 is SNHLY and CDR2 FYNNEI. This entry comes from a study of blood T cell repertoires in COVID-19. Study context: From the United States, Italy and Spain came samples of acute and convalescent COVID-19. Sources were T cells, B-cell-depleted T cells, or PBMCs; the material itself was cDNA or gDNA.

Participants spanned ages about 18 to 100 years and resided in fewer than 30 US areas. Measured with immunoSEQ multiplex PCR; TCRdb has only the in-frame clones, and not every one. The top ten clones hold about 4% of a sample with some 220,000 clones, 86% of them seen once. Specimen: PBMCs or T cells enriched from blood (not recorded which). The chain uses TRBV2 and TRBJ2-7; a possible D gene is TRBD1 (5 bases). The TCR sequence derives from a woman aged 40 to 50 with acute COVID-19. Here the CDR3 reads CASSEAGAAYEQYF. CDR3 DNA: TGTGCCAGCAGTGAAGCAGGGGCAGCCTACGAGCAGTACTTC.